Below, 23 T cell receptor beta chains from the same sample are listed, as sequenced in a study of blood T cell repertoires in COVID-19. The repertoire was sequenced with immunoSEQ multiplex PCR; TCRdb's copy has only in-frame clones and lacks some. The sample holds hundreds of thousands of clones, approximately 83% seen once. The sample taken for sequencing was peripheral blood. The receptor source for this set is a woman aged 25 to 39 who had recovered from COVID-19.

V usage is TRBV6-9 and J usage is TRBJ1-1, with TRBD1 matching over 7 bases. V shed 8 bases, J shed 0 bases, and the junction held 6 bases outside the gene matches. There are 14 residues in the CDR3. CDR1 and CDR2 (germline): MNHGY, SVAAGI. In DNA, the CDR3 is TGTGCCAGCCTTCGGGACAGTGTGAACACTGAAGCTTTCTTT. Translation: CASLRDSVNTEAFF.

V is TRBV6-1 and J is TRBJ2-7; TRBD1 matches at 10 bases. Germline values: CDR1 MNHNS, CDR2 SASEGT. The ends lost 2 bases at V and 0 bases at J; junction bases unmatched: 13. CDR3 length: 19 residues. CDR3 loop: CASSEPGQGLALGSYEQYF. In DNA form, the CDR3 reads TGTGCCAGCAGTGAACCGGGACAGGGGTTAGCCCTCGGCTCCTACGAGCAGTACTTC.

The J gene is TRBJ2-7, the V gene TRBV27, with TRBD2 matching over 9 bases. With V trimmed by 3 bases and J by 3 bases, 3 bases remained unmatched. CDR3 size: 14 residues. Germline loops: CDR1 MNHEY, CDR2 SMNVEV (reference sequence). This CDR3 reads CASSLTSGNYEQYF. In DNA form, the CDR3 reads TGTGCCAGCAGTTTGACTAGCGGAAACTACGAGCAGTACTTC.

This chain joins TRBV2 and TRBJ1-2, with D possibly being TRBD1 (6 bases). The V gene's germline CDR1 is SNHLY and CDR2 FYNNEI. The CDR3 has 15 residues. V lost 0 bases and J 6 bases, leaving 14 bases between the germline ends. This CDR3 reads CASSEAWGRSHGYTF. The DNA of the CDR3 is TGTGCCAGCAGTGAAGCGTGGGGGCGCTCCCATGGCTACACCTTC. Drawing the rest from reference TRBV2 and TRBJ1-2, the complete variable domain is EPEVTQTPSHQVTQMGQEVILRCVPISNHLYFYWYRQILGQKVEFLVSFYNNEISEKSEIFDDQFSVERPDGSNFTLKIRSTKLEDSAMYFCASSEAWGRSHGYTFGSGTRLTVV.

The chain recombines TRBV2 with TRBJ1-5; D is unclear. The CDR3 consists of 12 residues. In germline, CDR1 is SNHLY, CDR2 FYNNEI. V gave up 6 bases and J gave up 7 bases, with 10 bases separating them. In DNA form, the CDR3 reads TGTGCCAGCAGGCGGGTTGGACAGCCCCAGCATTTT. Its translation: CASRRVGQPQHF.

This chain links TRBV3-1 (or the pseudogene TRBV3-2) with TRBJ2-1; D unclear. Trimming removed 2 bases from V and 0 bases from J, with 11 bases in between. The CDR3 is made up of 16 amino acids. Germline values: CDR1 LGHDT, CDR2 YNNKEL (reference sequence). This CDR3 reads CASSQLDRFSYNEQFF. In nucleotides, the CDR3 is TGTGCCAGCAGCCAACTAGATAGGTTCTCCTACAATGAGCAGTTCTTC.

The sample holds a few counts of this clone. The chain combines TRBV4-1 with TRBJ1-5; TRBD1 is a possible D gene (6 bases). CDR1 MGHRA and CDR2 YSYEKL come from the germline V gene. The CDR3 is 14 amino acids. V dropped 3 bases and J dropped 6 bases, with 12 bases sitting between them. CDR3 in amino acids: CASSQTQGRQPQHF. For the CDR3, the DNA is TGCGCCAGCAGCCAGACACAGGGTCGTCAGCCCCAGCATTTT.

This chain joins TRBV27 and TRBJ1-1, with D tentatively TRBD1 (6 bases). Germline V gene lookup returns CDR1 MNHEY and CDR2 SMNVEV (reference sequence). This CDR3 spans 14 amino acids. With 6 bases removed from V and 1 base from J, the gap between germline ends came to 12 bases. CDR3 coding DNA: TGTGCCAGCAGCAACAGGGTCAGGAACACTGAAGCTTTCTTT. Protein: CASSNRVRNTEAFF.

The chain recombines TRBV5-1 with TRBJ2-7; a weak D match, TRBD2 (6 bases). The CDR3 contains 15 residues. V was trimmed by 4 bases and J by 3 bases, leaving 17 bases between them. CDR1 SGHRS and CDR2 YFSETQ come from the germline V gene. The DNA for the CDR3 is TGCGCCAGCAGCCCGGCGGGGAAGGACATCTACGAGCAGTACTTC. Its translation is CASSPAGKDIYEQYF.

The chain couples TRBV5-1 to TRBJ1-2; 7 bases match TRBD1. Germline loops: CDR1 SGHRS, CDR2 YFSETQ. The length of the CDR3 is 13 residues. The V and J ends lost 3 bases and 7 bases, in that order; junction bases with no gene match: 6. CDR3 DNA sequence: TGCGCCAGCAGCTCCCCCCAGGGGGTTGGCTACACCTTC. Amino acids: CASSSPQGVGYTF.

This chain connects TRBV5-1 to TRBJ2-1; tentative D call: TRBD1 (6 bases). The CDR3 is 14 amino acids. CDR1 is SGHRS and CDR2 is YFSETQ in the germline V gene. Trimming removed 3 bases at V and 5 bases at J, with 12 bases between. CDR3 loop: CASSSGDINNEQFF. As DNA, the CDR3 is TGCGCCAGCAGCTCCGGGGACATAAACAATGAGCAGTTCTTC. The full variable domain, rest sourced from reference TRBV5-1 and TRBJ2-1, is KAGVTQTPRYLIKTRGQQVTLSCSPISGHRSVSWYQQTPGQGLQFLFEYFSETQRNKGNFPGRFSGRQFSNSRSEMNVSTLELGDSALYLCASSSGDINNEQFFGPGTRLTVL.

This chain connects TRBV9 to TRBJ2-1; 11 bases agree with TRBD2. The CDR3 contains 20 residues. The ends lost 0 bases at V and 2 bases at J; junction bases unmatched: 13. Germline V gene lookup returns CDR1 SGDLS and CDR2 YYNGEE. The CDR3 is CASSVVDPGVAGGPYNEQFF. The CDR3 region has the DNA TGTGCCAGCAGCGTAGTAGACCCGGGAGTAGCGGGAGGGCCCTACAATGAGCAGTTCTTC.

The rearrangement joins TRBV4-2 to TRBJ2-7; TRBD2 is a possible D gene (5 bases). Germline CDR1 LGHNA, CDR2 YNFKEQ. The CDR3 covers 15 residues. V was cut by 1 base and J by 3 bases, with 13 bases left in between. The CDR3 reads CASSQVNRGDYEQYF. In nucleotides, the CDR3 is TGTGCCAGCAGCCAAGTCAACCGGGGAGACTACGAGCAGTACTTC.

The CDR3 coding sequence is TGCGCCAGCAGCTCACAGTCAGCCGGCACTGAAGCTTTCTTT. Protein: CASSSQSAGTEAFF. The rearrangement links TRBV5-1 to TRBJ1-1; the D is unclear. CDR1 is SGHRS, CDR2 YFSETQ, per germline. The CDR3 sequence is 14 residues long. V lost 3 bases to trimming and J lost 4 bases, with 13 bases between them.

The chain uses TRBV10-3 and TRBJ2-3; 10 nucleotides agree with TRBD1. The germline gives CDR1 ENHRY, CDR2 SYGVKD. The ends lost 7 bases at V and 6 bases at J; junction bases unmatched: 7. This CDR3 region has 14 residues. The CDR3 loop reads CAINLGQGGDTQYF. The CDR3, as DNA: TGTGCCATCAACCTTGGACAGGGGGGGGATACGCAGTATTTT.

The chain is built from TRBV20-1 and TRBJ2-3; no firm D call. Germline assignment: CDR1 DFQATT and CDR2 SNEGSKA (reference sequence). The CDR3 contains 12 residues. The germline V and J ends were trimmed by 3 bases and 5 bases, with 9 bases remaining between them. In nucleotides, the CDR3 is TGCAGTGCTAGTAGATCCGGAGATACGCAGTATTTT. The encoded protein is CSASRSGDTQYF.

The chain uses TRBV6-5 and TRBJ1-4, with D possibly matching TRBD1 (5 bases). Germline CDR1 is MNHEY and CDR2 is SVGAGI. The CDR3 totals 14 residues. Trimming left V 6 bases short and J 3 bases short, with 11 bases between. CDR3 sequence: CASSSEGSNEKLFF. The CDR3 DNA sequence: TGTGCCAGCAGCTCGGAGGGGTCTAATGAAAAACTGTTTTTT.

This clone is labeled as medium-sized (0.01 to 0.1%). CDR3 in amino acids: CASSLVEGETQYF. CDR3 DNA: TGCGCCAGCAGCTTGGTGGAGGGAGAGACCCAGTACTTC. The chain couples TRBV5-1 to TRBJ2-5, with D perhaps TRBD2 (6 bases). Germline CDR1 reads SGHRS; CDR2 reads YFSETQ. V was cut by 0 bases and J by 4 bases, with 7 bases left in between. CDR3 length: 13 residues.

The CDR3 region is CASSQDRSYGYTF. CDR3 DNA sequence: TGTGCCAGCAGCCAAGACAGGTCCTATGGCTACACCTTC. The chain is built from TRBV12-3 or TRBV12-4 and TRBJ1-2; D is possibly TRBD1 (6 bases). Trimming stripped 6 bases from V and 4 bases from J, with 12 bases between. This CDR3 has 13 residues.

This chain uses TRBV5-6 with TRBJ2-7; TRBD1 matches 8 bases. The CDR3 runs 14 residues. Per germline, CDR1 SGHDT and CDR2 YYEEEE. Unmatched junction bases numbered 9, after V lost 6 bases and J lost 4 bases. The DNA of the CDR3 is TGTGCCAGCAATTCCGGGACAGGAAGGTACGAGCAGTACTTC. Translating gives CASNSGTGRYEQYF. Combining the CDR3 with reference TRBV5-6 and TRBJ2-7 gives the whole variable domain DAGVTQSPTHLIKTRGQQVTLRCSPKSGHDTVSWYQQALGQGPQFIFQYYEEEERQRGNFPDRFSGHQFPNYSSELNVNALLLGDSALYLCASNSGTGRYEQYFGPGTRLTVT.

The CDR3 nucleotides are TGTGCCAGCAGCAGCGTCGCAAACTCTGGGGCCAACGTCCTGACTTTC. Residues: CASSSVANSGANVLTF. This chain uses TRBV5-6 with TRBJ2-6, with D unresolved. This CDR3 comprises 16 residues. Trimming pared 4 bases from V and 0 bases from J, leaving 11 bases between. Germline V gene lookup returns CDR1 SGHDT and CDR2 YYEEEE. Together with reference TRBV5-6 and TRBJ2-6, the CDR3 gives the full variable domain: DAGVTQSPTHLIKTRGQQVTLRCSPKSGHDTVSWYQQALGQGPQFIFQYYEEEERQRGNFPDRFSGHQFPNYSSELNVNALLLGDSALYLCASSSVANSGANVLTFGAGSRLTVL.

This clone was seen just once. The V call is TRBV5-1, the J call TRBJ2-1, with 7 bases identical to TRBD2. V lost 0 bases and J lost 4; bases outside the gene matches: 4. The length of the CDR3 is 15 residues. The V gene's germline CDR1 is SGHRS and CDR2 YFSETQ. The CDR3 loop reads CASSLARGTYNEQFF. CDR3 DNA sequence: TGCGCCAGCAGCTTGGCGCGGGGGACTTACAATGAGCAGTTCTTC.

This chain links TRBV5-1 with TRBJ2-3, with TRBD2 as a possible D gene (6 bases). This CDR3 spans 16 amino acids. Trimming pared 0 bases from V and 1 base from J, leaving 12 bases between. Germline values: CDR1 SGHRS, CDR2 YFSETQ. The CDR3 sequence: CASSLGPAGGTDTQYF. The CDR3, as DNA: TGCGCCAGCAGCTTGGGTCCAGCGGGCGGCACAGATACGCAGTATTTT.